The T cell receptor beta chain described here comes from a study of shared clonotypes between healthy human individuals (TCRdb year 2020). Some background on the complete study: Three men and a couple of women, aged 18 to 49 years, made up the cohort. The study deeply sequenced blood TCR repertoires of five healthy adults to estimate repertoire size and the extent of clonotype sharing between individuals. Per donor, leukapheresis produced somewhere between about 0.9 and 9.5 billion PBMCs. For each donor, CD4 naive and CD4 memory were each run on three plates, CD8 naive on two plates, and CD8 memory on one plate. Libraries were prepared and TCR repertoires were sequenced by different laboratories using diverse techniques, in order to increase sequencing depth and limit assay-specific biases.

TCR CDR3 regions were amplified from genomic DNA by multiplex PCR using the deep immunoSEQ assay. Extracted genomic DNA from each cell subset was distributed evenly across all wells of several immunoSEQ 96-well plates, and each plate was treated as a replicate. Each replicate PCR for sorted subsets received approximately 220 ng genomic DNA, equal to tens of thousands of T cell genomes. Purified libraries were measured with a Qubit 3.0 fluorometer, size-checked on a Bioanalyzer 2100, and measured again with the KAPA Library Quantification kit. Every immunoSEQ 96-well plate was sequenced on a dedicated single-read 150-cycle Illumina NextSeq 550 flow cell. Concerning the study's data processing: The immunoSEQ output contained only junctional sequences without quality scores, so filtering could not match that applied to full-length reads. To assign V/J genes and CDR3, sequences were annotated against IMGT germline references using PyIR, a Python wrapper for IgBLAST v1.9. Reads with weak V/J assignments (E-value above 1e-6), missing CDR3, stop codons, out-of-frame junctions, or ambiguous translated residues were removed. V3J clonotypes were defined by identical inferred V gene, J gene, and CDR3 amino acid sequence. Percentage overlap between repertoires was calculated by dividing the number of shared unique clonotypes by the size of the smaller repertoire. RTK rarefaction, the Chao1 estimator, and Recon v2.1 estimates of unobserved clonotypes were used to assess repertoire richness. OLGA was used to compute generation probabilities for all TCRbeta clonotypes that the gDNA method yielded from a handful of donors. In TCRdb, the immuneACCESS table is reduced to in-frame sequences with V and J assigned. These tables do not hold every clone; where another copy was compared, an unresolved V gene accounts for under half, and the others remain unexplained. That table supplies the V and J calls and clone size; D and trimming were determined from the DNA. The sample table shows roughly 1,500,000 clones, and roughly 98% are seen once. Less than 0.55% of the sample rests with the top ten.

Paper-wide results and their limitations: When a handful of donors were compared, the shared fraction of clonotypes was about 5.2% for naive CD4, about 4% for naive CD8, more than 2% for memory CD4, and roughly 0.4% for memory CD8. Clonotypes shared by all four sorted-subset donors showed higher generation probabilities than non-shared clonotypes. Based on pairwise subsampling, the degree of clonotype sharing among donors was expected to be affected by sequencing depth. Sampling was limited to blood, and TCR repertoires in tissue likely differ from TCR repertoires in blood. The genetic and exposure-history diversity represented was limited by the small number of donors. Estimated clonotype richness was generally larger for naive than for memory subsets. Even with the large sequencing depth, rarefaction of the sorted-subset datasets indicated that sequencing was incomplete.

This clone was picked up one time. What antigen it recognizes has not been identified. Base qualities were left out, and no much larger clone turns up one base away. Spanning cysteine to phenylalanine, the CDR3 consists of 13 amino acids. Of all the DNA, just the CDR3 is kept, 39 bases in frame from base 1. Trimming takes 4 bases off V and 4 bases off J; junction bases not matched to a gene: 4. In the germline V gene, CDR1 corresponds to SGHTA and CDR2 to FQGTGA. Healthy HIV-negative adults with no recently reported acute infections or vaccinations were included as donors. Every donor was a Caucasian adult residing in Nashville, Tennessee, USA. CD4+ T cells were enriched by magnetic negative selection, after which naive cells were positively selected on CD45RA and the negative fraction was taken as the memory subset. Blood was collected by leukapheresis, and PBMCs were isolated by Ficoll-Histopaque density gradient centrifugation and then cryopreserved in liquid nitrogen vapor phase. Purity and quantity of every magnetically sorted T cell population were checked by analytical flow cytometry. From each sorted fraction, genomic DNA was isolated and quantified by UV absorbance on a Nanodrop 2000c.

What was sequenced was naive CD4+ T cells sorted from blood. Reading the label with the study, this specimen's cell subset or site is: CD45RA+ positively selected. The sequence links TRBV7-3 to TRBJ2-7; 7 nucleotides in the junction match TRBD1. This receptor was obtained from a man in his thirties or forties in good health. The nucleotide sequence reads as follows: TGTGCCAGCAGCTCTACAGGGGCGTACGAGCAGTACTTC. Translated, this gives CASSSTGAYEQYF.